One sample yielded the 27 T cell receptor beta chains listed below, sequenced in a study of T cell changes during pregnancy in multiple sclerosis. Assay: immunoSEQ multiplex PCR; the TCRdb copy retains only in-frame clones and omits some. The sample holds about 56,000 clones, 85% to 90% seen once. Material for sequencing was peripheral blood from another person, used as feeder cells. These receptors were collected from a human donor whose cells served as feeder cells for cultures in a pregnancy study.

The chain joins TRBV4-2 to TRBJ1-4; 8 bases map to TRBD1. Per germline, CDR1 LGHNA and CDR2 YNFKEQ. Trimming took 1 base from V and 7 from J; bases not matched to a gene: 5. The CDR3 runs to 15 residues. The CDR3 DNA is TGTGCCAGCAGCCAAGCGGCAGGGGGCGGTGAAAAACTGTTTTTT. Translation: CASSQAAGGGEKLFF.

The chain joins TRBV10-3 to TRBJ2-1; maybe TRBD2 (6 bases). This CDR3 is 14 amino acids long. Trimming removed 6 bases from V and 8 bases from J, with 17 bases in between. Germline V gives CDR1 ENHRY, CDR2 SYGVKD. The chain's CDR3 is CAIREPSGDDEQFF. The CDR3 bases are TGTGCCATCAGGGAGCCGTCGGGGGACGATGAGCAGTTCTTC.

This clone has only one observation. The gene calls are TRBV4-3 and TRBJ1-4, with D possibly TRBD1 on 5 matching bases. The germline CDR1 and CDR2 sequences are LGHNA and YSLEER. This CDR3 has 16 residues. V shed 0 bases and J shed 5 bases, with 13 bases lying between them. CDR3 nucleotides: TGCGCCAGCAGCCAAGATCCCCAGGGAGGGAATGAAAAACTGTTTTTT. It codes for CASSQDPQGGNEKLFF.

This rearrangement joins TRBV19 to TRBJ2-1; D is unresolved. Germline assignment: CDR1 LNHDA and CDR2 SQIVND (reference sequence). CDR3 length: 15 residues. Deletions cut 3 bases from V and 1 base from J, with 10 bases between. The CDR3 loop reads CASSITSLSYNEQFF. CDR3 bases: TGTGCCAGTAGTATTACCAGCTTATCCTACAATGAGCAGTTCTTC.

The V gene is TRBV5-1, the J gene TRBJ2-7; tentative D call: TRBD1 (6 bases). Germline V gene data show CDR1 as SGHRS and CDR2 as YFSETQ. The CDR3 totals 15 residues. V was cut by 4 bases and J by 0 bases, with 14 bases left in between. For the CDR3, the DNA is TGCGCCAGCAGCAAGGAGTGGACAGTCTCCTACGAGCAGTACTTC. It encodes CASSKEWTVSYEQYF.

The chain is built from TRBV5-1 and TRBJ2-1, with D uncertain. The CDR3 sequence is 17 residues long. In germline, CDR1 is SGHRS, CDR2 YFSETQ. Trimming took off 0 bases at V and 3 bases at J, with 16 bases between the two ends. CDR3 DNA sequence: TGCGCCAGCAGCTTGGATCCCTCCGAGGTAAACTACAATGAGCAGTTCTTC. This translates into CASSLDPSEVNYNEQFF.

The rearrangement joins TRBV19 to TRBJ1-1; no firm D call. Per the germline V gene, CDR1 is LNHDA and CDR2 is SQIVND (reference sequence). Trimming pared 11 bases from V and 6 bases from J, leaving 19 bases between. This CDR3 contains 13 residues. The DNA of the CDR3 is TGTGCCTGCCAAGGCGGCACAGTAGCTGAAGCTTTCTTT. This codes for CACQGGTVAEAFF.

V is TRBV27 and J is TRBJ2-1; maybe TRBD2 (5 bases). Germline values: CDR1 MNHEY, CDR2 SMNVEV (reference sequence). The CDR3 extends over 16 amino acids. V was shortened by 5 bases and J by 4 bases, with 18 bases between the two germline ends. For the CDR3, the DNA is TGTGCCAGCAGTGCAGTGGGTCGGGGTCCGTACAATGAGCAGTTCTTC. Translated, it gives CASSAVGRGPYNEQFF.

The chain couples TRBV10-2 to TRBJ2-3; D is unresolved. CDR3 length: 14 residues. The germline CDR1 and CDR2 sequences are WSHSY and SAAADI. Trimming pared 3 bases from V and 2 bases from J, leaving 9 bases between. Written as DNA, the CDR3 is TGCGCCAGCAGTGAAAGAGTCTTCACAGATACGCAGTATTTT. It is translated as CASSERVFTDTQYF.

The rearrangement links TRBV7-3 to TRBJ2-1, with 8 bases matching TRBD2. Looked up from germline, CDR1 is SGHTA and CDR2 is FQGTGA. V was clipped by 3 bases and J by 4 bases; unmatched bases: 5. This CDR3 region has 15 residues. CDR3 protein: CASSFSGMGYNEQFF. CDR3 bases: TGTGCCAGCAGCTTTAGCGGGATGGGGTACAATGAGCAGTTCTTC.

The CDR3 DNA reads TGTGCCTGGAGTGACAGGGGGCTGGGCTATGGCTACACCTTC. It is translated as CAWSDRGLGYGYTF. This chain uses TRBV30 with TRBJ1-2; TRBD1 aligns across 9 bases. The V segment lost 1 base and the J segment 4 bases; nucleotides outside the gene matches: 4. Germline V lookup: CDR1 GTSNPN, CDR2 SVGIG (reference sequence). This CDR3 spans 14 amino acids.

The chain combines TRBV6-1 with TRBJ2-3, with TRBD2 identical over 9 bases. Germline V gives CDR1 MNHNS, CDR2 SASEGT. The J segment lost 3 bases and the V segment lost 8 bases, leaving 6 bases of the junction unmatched. CDR3 size: 14 residues. For the CDR3, the DNA is TGTGCCAGCGGGGCGGGAGGGGGAACAGATACGCAGTATTTT. Translating gives CASGAGGGTDTQYF.

The chain uses TRBV25-1 and TRBJ2-1; D call uncertain. The CDR3 spans 13 residues. The germline CDR1 and CDR2 sequences are MGHDK and SYGVNS. The V and J ends lost 9 bases and 0 bases respectively, with 9 bases between them. CDR3 coding DNA: TGTGCCAGTAAGGATAGCTCCTACAATGAGCAGTTCTTC. Protein sequence: CASKDSSYNEQFF.

This clone was seen a single time. The gene calls are TRBV28 and TRBJ2-7, with D tentatively TRBD2 (6 bases). There are 12 residues in the CDR3. Deletions cut 5 bases from V and 7 bases from J, with 12 bases between. Per the germline V gene, CDR1 is MDHEN and CDR2 is SYDVKM. CDR3 nucleotide sequence: TGTGCCAGCAGTCCCTCTGGGAGGGAGCAGTACTTC. This encodes CASSPSGREQYF.

This clone was counted a single time. The CDR3 sequence: CASSLEMGNTGELFF. CDR3 DNA sequence: TGTGCCAGCTCACTCGAAATGGGAAACACCGGGGAGCTGTTTTTT. This chain connects TRBV18 to TRBJ2-2; D uncertain. Looked up from germline, CDR1 is KGHSH and CDR2 is LQKENI. The CDR3 runs to 15 residues. Between the trimmed V and J ends, which lost 4 bases and 2 bases, there was a span of 11 bases.

CDR3 region: CASSLAVAPVGNTIYF. The CDR3 region has the DNA TGTGCCAGCAGCTTAGCCGTTGCGCCAGTAGGAAACACCATATATTTT. The chain is built from TRBV11-2 and TRBJ1-3; no definite D call. CDR1 and CDR2 (germline): SGHAT, FQNNGV. The V gene lost 1 base and the J gene lost 4 bases, with 14 bases spanning the gap. The CDR3 has 16 residues. Filled out from reference TRBV11-2 and TRBJ1-3, the complete variable domain reads EAGVAQSPRYKIIEKRQSVAFWCNPISGHATLYWYQQILGQGPKLLIQFQNNGVVDDSQLPKDRFSAERLKGVDSTLKIQPAKLEDSAVYLCASSLAVAPVGNTIYFGEGSWLTVV.

J is TRBJ2-7 and V is TRBV6-1; 7 nucleotides agree with TRBD2. CDR3 length: 12 residues. Losses at the gene ends were 6 bases for V and 3 bases for J; bases not matched to a gene: 2. Germline V gene lookup returns CDR1 MNHNS and CDR2 SASEGT. The chain's CDR3 is CASSQRGYEQYF. The CDR3 region has the DNA TGTGCCAGCAGCCAGCGGGGCTACGAGCAGTACTTC.

The V call is TRBV9, the J call TRBJ2-1, with D perhaps matching TRBD2 (6 bases). V was trimmed by 0 bases and J by 7 bases, leaving 14 bases between them. The CDR3 contains 15 residues. CDR1 and CDR2 from the germline V gene are SGDLS and YYNGEE. The CDR3 DNA follows: TGTGCCAGCAGCGTAGCTTTACTAGCTCGGAATGAGCAGTTCTTC. It translates to CASSVALLARNEQFF. Based on the CDR3 plus reference TRBV9 and TRBJ2-1, the full variable domain is DSGVTQTPKHLITATGQRVTLRCSPRSGDLSVYWYQQSLDQGLQFLIQYYNGEERAKGNILERFSAQQFPDLHSELNLSSLELGDSALYFCASSVALLARNEQFFGPGTRLTVL.

The V and J genes are TRBV7-6 and TRBJ2-3, with D possibly matching TRBD2 (6 bases). This CDR3 has 16 residues. Trimming took off 5 bases at V and 0 bases at J, with 15 bases between the two ends. In germline, CDR1 is SGHVS, CDR2 FNYEAQ. The CDR3 is CASSPRDFPSTDTQYF. For the CDR3, the DNA is TGTGCCAGCAGCCCTAGGGACTTTCCTAGCACAGATACGCAGTATTTT.

This sequence joins TRBV6-1 and TRBJ1-2; TRBD1 aligns across 9 bases. Trimming took 3 bases from V and 4 from J; bases not matched to a gene: 6. Germline V lookup: CDR1 MNHNS, CDR2 SASEGT. The CDR3 runs to 15 residues. CDR3 sequence: CASSDMGQGLYGYTF. In DNA, the CDR3 is TGTGCCAGCAGTGACATGGGACAGGGCCTCTATGGCTACACCTTC.

The CDR3 sequence is CASGYAGQGPTNEKLFF. CDR3 in DNA: TGTGCTAGTGGTTATGCCGGACAGGGGCCAACTAATGAAAAACTGTTTTTT. The chain uses TRBV12-5 and TRBJ1-4, with 9 nucleotides matching TRBD1. Germline CDR1 and CDR2: LGHNT and FRNRAP. The length of the CDR3 is 17 residues. J lost 0 bases, V lost 4 bases, and 6 bases had no gene match.

This clone was counted once. CDR3 in DNA: TGTGCCTGGGGTCTCGGGACTTCTGGAAACACCATATATTTT. Translation: CAWGLGTSGNTIYF. This chain links TRBV30 with TRBJ1-3; perhaps TRBD1 as D (5 bases). The V gene lost 5 bases and the J gene lost 1 base, with 12 bases spanning the gap. The CDR3 is 14 amino acids. Germline V lookup: CDR1 GTSNPN, CDR2 SVGIG (reference sequence).

The genes are TRBV7-3 and TRBJ2-3; D unclear. Trimming stripped 3 bases from V and 2 bases from J, with 12 bases between. The CDR3 loop spans 15 amino acids. Germline lookup yields CDR1 SGHTA and CDR2 FQGTGA. The CDR3 sequence is CASSFYASLTDTQYF. CDR3 bases: TGTGCCAGCAGCTTTTACGCGAGTCTCACAGATACGCAGTATTTT. Full variable domain (remainder filled in from reference TRBV7-3 and TRBJ2-3): GAGVSQTPSNKVTEKGKYVELRCDPISGHTALYWYRQSLGQGPEFLIYFQGTGAADDSGLPNDRFFAVRPEGSVSTLKIQRTERGDSAVYLCASSFYASLTDTQYFGPGTRLTVL.

The CDR3 DNA reads TGTGCCAGCAACCCCGGGACCGTGACCTACAATGAGCAGTTCTTC. It translates to CASNPGTVTYNEQFF. This rearrangement joins TRBV5-8 to TRBJ2-1; D tentatively reads TRBD1 or TRBD2 (5 bases each). Trimming shortened V by 6 bases and J by 2 bases, and 15 bases separated the two germline ends. Germline CDR1 and CDR2: SGHTS and YDEGEE. The CDR3 spans 15 residues.

This clone was recorded only once. The CDR3 DNA reads TGTGCCAGCAGCTTATGGAGGGAACCCCTCCACTTT. It yields the protein CASSLWREPLHF. This chain links TRBV7-2 with TRBJ1-6; no reliable D call. Between the trimmed V and J ends, which lost 2 bases and 12 bases, there was a span of 8 bases. CDR1 and CDR2 from the germline V gene are SGHTA and FQGNSA. The length of the CDR3 is 12 residues.

The V call is TRBV28, the J call TRBJ1-6, with D unclear. CDR3 length: 14 amino acids. The germline V and J ends were trimmed by 3 bases and 3 bases, with 6 bases remaining between them. Germline V gene data show CDR1 as MDHEN and CDR2 as SYDVKM. The CDR3 here is CASSFFLYNSPLHF. The CDR3 DNA follows: TGTGCCAGCAGTTTCTTTCTCTATAATTCACCCCTCCACTTT. Together with reference TRBV28 and TRBJ1-6, the CDR3 gives the full variable domain: DVKVTQSSRYLVKRTGEKVFLECVQDMDHENMFWYRQDPGLGLRLIYFSYDVKMKEKGDIPEGYSVSREKKERFSLILESASTNQTSMYLCASSFFLYNSPLHFGNGTRLTVT.

The chain links TRBV9 to TRBJ1-5, with D unresolved. Per the germline V gene, CDR1 is SGDLS and CDR2 is YYNGEE. The CDR3 runs to 13 residues. V dropped 0 bases and J dropped 3 bases, with 4 bases sitting between them. CDR3 residues: CASSVEANQPQHF. CDR3 sequence (DNA): TGTGCCAGCAGCGTAGAGGCCAATCAGCCCCAGCATTTT.